These T cell receptor beta chains were read from a single sample in a study of cytomegalovirus exposure and HLA in healthy donors. Using immunoSEQ multiplex PCR, the repertoire was profiled, and TCRdb retains in-frame clones only, with some absent. The sample lists approximately 160,000 clones; 70% to 85% were seen once. Input material: PBMCs. Source of these receptors: a man aged 18 to 30 in good health and CMV-seronegative. Both conserved end residues are part of each CDR3. The D gene is left open where the match is weak. The listing skips clone size in some rows; elsewhere it reads once, few, many or a size class.

TRBV16	NA	TRBJ1-2	TRBD1	CASSQSRTGDGYTF	TGTGCCAGCAGCCAATCTCGGACAGGGGATGGCTACACCTTC
TRBV2	NA	TRBJ1-3	NA	CASSETQRGNTIYF	TGTGCCAGCAGTGAGACGCAGCGCGGAAACACCATATATTTT
TRBV28	NA	TRBJ2-1	TRBD2	CASSFRTGRYYNEQFF	TGTGCCAGCAGTTTTCGGACCGGGAGGTACTACAATGAGCAGTTCTTC
TRBV7-7	NA	TRBJ1-2	NA	CASSQDRNYGYTF	TGTGCTAGCAGCCAGGACAGAAACTATGGCTACACCTTC
TRBV4-2	NA	TRBJ2-7	NA	CASSPQGSNEQYF	TGTGCCAGCAGCCCTCAGGGGAGCAACGAGCAGTACTTC
TRBV7-8	NA	TRBJ2-3	NA	CASTLKRAPRDTQYF	TGTGCCAGCACCTTAAAGCGGGCCCCCAGGGATACGCAGTATTTT
TRBV11-2	NA	TRBJ2-6	NA	CASSFAGDGANVLTF	TGTGCCAGCAGCTTCGCAGGGGATGGGGCCAACGTCCTGACTTTC
TRBV9	few	TRBJ2-3	TRBD1	CASSGRDRNVDTQYF	TGTGCCAGCAGCGGCCGGGACAGGAATGTTGATACGCAGTATTTT
TRBV7-8	once	TRBJ1-5	NA	CASSLGGFRYQPQHF	TGTGCCAGCAGCTTAGGCGGATTTCGGTATCAGCCCCAGCATTTT
TRBV2	NA	TRBJ2-5	TRBD1	CASFRDRGSETQYF	TGTGCCAGCTTCCGGGACAGGGGATCGGAGACCCAGTACTTC
TRBV7-9	NA	TRBJ1-6	NA	CASSLSAADNSPLHF	TGTGCCAGCAGCTTATCAGCGGCGGATAATTCACCCCTCCACTTT
TRBV29-1	NA	TRBJ2-7	NA	CSVAAGSSYEQYF	TGCAGCGTTGCAGCGGGTAGCTCCTACGAGCAGTACTTC
TRBV18	NA	TRBJ1-4	NA	CASSPGGGVNEKLFF	TGTGCCAGCTCACCCGGCGGGGGTGTGAATGAAAAACTGTTTTTT
TRBV4-1	few	TRBJ2-7	NA	CASSQASGFREQYF	TGCGCCAGCAGCCAAGCTTCCGGGTTTCGCGAGCAGTACTTC
TRBV18	NA	TRBJ2-2	NA	CASSPRVGDTGELFF	TGTGCCAGCTCACCACGGGTAGGAGACACCGGGGAGCTGTTTTTT
TRBV28	NA	TRBJ1-2	NA	CASRIAGARVSYGYTF	TGTGCCAGCAGAATAGCGGGGGCGCGGGTATCGTATGGCTACACCTTC
TRBV19	once	TRBJ2-2	NA	CASNKVGLPEGELFF	TGTGCCAGTAACAAGGTGGGACTCCCAGAAGGGGAGCTGTTTTTT
TRBV11-2	once	TRBJ2-6	NA	CASTPRPSRSGANVLTF	TGTGCCAGCACACCCCGTCCTAGCCGCTCTGGGGCCAACGTCCTGACTTTC
TRBV7-6	NA	TRBJ1-1	TRBD1	CASSINTGGTEAFF	TGTGCCAGCAGCATAAATACAGGGGGCACTGAAGCTTTCTTT
TRBV28	NA	TRBJ1-1	TRBD1	CASSPTGGADLNTEAFF	TGTGCCAGCAGTCCGACAGGGGGCGCGGACCTGAACACTGAAGCTTTCTTT
TRBV27	NA	TRBJ2-7	NA	CASSLDRRPTYEQYF	TGTGCCAGCAGTTTAGACAGACGCCCCACCTACGAGCAGTACTTC
TRBV6-5	few	TRBJ1-1	NA	CASRVGHSEAFF	TGTGCCAGCAGGGTGGGCCATTCTGAAGCTTTCTTT
TRBV19	once	TRBJ1-1	NA	CASSIHRDTEAFF	TGTGCCAGTAGTATTCACAGGGACACTGAAGCTTTCTTT
TRBV6-1	NA	TRBJ1-2	NA	CASSQDITDGYGYTF	TGTGCCAGCAGTCAAGACATTACAGACGGCTATGGCTACACCTTC
TRBV19	NA	TRBJ1-6	TRBD1	CASRDRGGSPLHF	TGTGCCAGTAGGGACAGGGGAGGTTCACCCCTCCACTTT
TRBV5-1	NA	TRBJ2-7	NA	CASSSLPGHDYEQYF	TGCGCCAGCAGCTCCCTGCCGGGACACGATTACGAGCAGTACTTC
TRBV2	NA	TRBJ1-2	NA	CASSPGDRPNYGYTF	TGTGCCAGCAGCCCGGGGGACCGACCTAACTATGGCTACACCTTC
TRBV18	NA	TRBJ1-3	NA	CASSLPPDTIYF	TGTGCCAGCTCACTTCCTCCTGACACCATATATTTT
TRBV19	NA	TRBJ2-3	TRBD2	CASSIGRGDTDTQYF	TGTGCCAGTAGTATCGGGAGGGGTGACACAGATACGCAGTATTTT
TRBV19	NA	TRBJ2-3	TRBD1	CASSTPGQGDTQYF	TGTGCCAGTAGTACTCCGGGACAGGGAGATACGCAGTATTTT
TRBV10-1	few	TRBJ1-1	NA	CASSEGGWTEAFF	TGCGCCAGCAGTGAAGGGGGATGGACTGAAGCTTTCTTT
TRBV6-1	NA	TRBJ2-2	TRBD2	CASSLDPGGTGELFF	TGTGCCAGCAGCCTAGACCCCGGGGGGACCGGGGAGCTGTTTTTT
TRBV27	NA	TRBJ2-7	TRBD2	CASRGLAGGYEQYF	TGTGCCAGCAGGGGACTAGCGGGAGGGTACGAGCAGTACTTC
TRBV20-1	NA	TRBJ2-1	TRBD2	CSARGGGVLFF	TGCAGTGCTAGAGGGGGGGGAGTATTGTTCTTC
TRBV5-1	NA	TRBJ1-2	NA	CASSLGDSYGYTF	TGCGCCAGCAGCTTGGGAGACAGCTATGGCTACACCTTC
TRBV29-1	NA	TRBJ1-1	TRBD1	CSVLISGGTEAFF	TGCAGCGTTCTAATCTCAGGGGGCACTGAAGCTTTCTTT
TRBV28	NA	TRBJ2-1	TRBD2	CASSEYSGNVEQFF	TGTGCCAGCAGTGAGTACAGCGGGAACGTTGAGCAGTTCTTC
TRBV9	NA	TRBJ1-1	NA	CASSDKMNTEAFF	TGTGCCAGCAGCGATAAAATGAACACTGAAGCTTTCTTT
TRBV6-6	NA	TRBJ2-7	TRBD2	CASSSAFSGDYEQYF	TGTGCCAGCAGTTCGGCGTTTAGCGGGGACTACGAGCAGTACTTC
TRBV5-6	NA	TRBJ2-3	NA	CASSLRFGVAGAMGDTQYF	TGTGCCAGCAGCTTGCGGTTTGGGGTGGCGGGGGCGATGGGAGATACGCAGTATTTT
TRBV9	NA	TRBJ1-6	NA	CASSVAWGPRSPLHF	TGTGCCAGCAGCGTAGCTTGGGGGCCTAGATCACCCCTCCACTTT
TRBV9	NA	TRBJ2-2	NA	CASSVAGGGVPGELFF	TGTGCCAGCAGCGTAGCCGGGGGAGGAGTCCCCGGGGAGCTGTTTTTT
TRBV18	NA	TRBJ2-2	TRBD2	CASSPNELAGTGELFF	TGTGCCAGCTCACCAAATGAACTAGCGGGCACCGGGGAGCTGTTTTTT
TRBV4-3	NA	TRBJ1-3	NA	CASSEQSSGNTIYF	TGCGCCAGCAGCGAACAGAGCTCTGGAAACACCATATATTTT
TRBV5-1	NA	TRBJ2-1	NA	CASSLVDPTANEQFF	TGCGCCAGCAGCTTAGTCGACCCGACAGCTAATGAGCAGTTCTTC
TRBV6-1	NA	TRBJ1-2	NA	CASRIGVGYTF	TGTGCCAGCAGAATCGGGGTTGGCTACACCTTC
TRBV5-1	NA	TRBJ1-1	NA	CASRGAGPEAFF	TGCGCCAGCAGAGGTGCGGGCCCTGAAGCTTTCTTT
TRBV25-1	NA	TRBJ2-7	TRBD2	CASSIDSGGLNEQYF	TGTGCCAGCAGTATCGATAGCGGGGGCCTAAACGAGCAGTACTTC
TRBV5-6	NA	TRBJ1-2	TRBD1	CASSLLGQYGYTF	TGTGCCAGCAGCTTACTGGGACAGTATGGCTACACCTTC